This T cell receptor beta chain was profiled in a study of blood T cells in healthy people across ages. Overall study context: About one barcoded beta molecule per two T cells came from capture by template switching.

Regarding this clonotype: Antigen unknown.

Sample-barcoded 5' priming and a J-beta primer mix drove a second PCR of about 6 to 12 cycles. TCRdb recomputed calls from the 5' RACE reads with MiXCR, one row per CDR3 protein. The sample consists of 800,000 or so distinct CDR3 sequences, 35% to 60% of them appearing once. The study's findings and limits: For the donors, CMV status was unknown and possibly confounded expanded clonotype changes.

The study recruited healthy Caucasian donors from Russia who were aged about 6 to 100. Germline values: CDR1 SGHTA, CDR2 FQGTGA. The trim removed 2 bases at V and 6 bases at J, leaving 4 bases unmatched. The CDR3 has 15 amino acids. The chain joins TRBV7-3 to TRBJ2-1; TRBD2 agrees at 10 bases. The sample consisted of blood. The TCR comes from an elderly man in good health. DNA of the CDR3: TGTGCCAGCAGCTTATCGGGGACTAGCGCCAATGAGCAGTTCTTC. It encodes CASSLSGTSANEQFF.